The source of this T cell receptor (beta chain) is a study of post-analysis software for immune sequencing data. Notes on the study in general: Relative to controls, patients had 4 or 5 TRBV segments at higher frequency, with TRBV5-6, TRBV5-1 and TRBV20-1 among these.

A remark on this clonotype: The antigen remains unidentified.

Built from TCR beta cDNA, the libraries had unique molecular identifiers in them. TCRdb reprocessed the PCR reads via MiXCR and lists one record per CDR3 protein. The sample has fewer than 550,000 distinct CDR3 sequences, approximately 34% seen once; the top ten hold approximately 6%. The CDR3 has 16 residues. Trimming pared 6 bases from V and 3 bases from J, leaving 17 bases between. Germline CDR1 LGHDT, CDR2 YNNKEL (reference sequence). The rearrangement uses TRBV3-1 and TRBJ1-4, with a weak D call TRBD1 (5 bases). The sequenced sample was blood. The TCR comes from a girl under 18 with multiple sclerosis. Here the CDR3 reads CASSQIPGPANEKLFF. CDR3 bases: TGTGCCAGCAGTCAGATTCCAGGGCCGGCTAATGAAAAACTGTTTTTT. The variable domain in full, with the rest retrieved from reference TRBV3-1 and TRBJ1-4, is DTAVSQTPKYLVTQMGNDKSIKCEQNLGHDTMYWYKQDSKKFLKIMFSYNNKELIINETVPNRFSPKSPDKAHLNLHINSLELGDSAVYFCASSQIPGPANEKLFFGSGTQLSVL.